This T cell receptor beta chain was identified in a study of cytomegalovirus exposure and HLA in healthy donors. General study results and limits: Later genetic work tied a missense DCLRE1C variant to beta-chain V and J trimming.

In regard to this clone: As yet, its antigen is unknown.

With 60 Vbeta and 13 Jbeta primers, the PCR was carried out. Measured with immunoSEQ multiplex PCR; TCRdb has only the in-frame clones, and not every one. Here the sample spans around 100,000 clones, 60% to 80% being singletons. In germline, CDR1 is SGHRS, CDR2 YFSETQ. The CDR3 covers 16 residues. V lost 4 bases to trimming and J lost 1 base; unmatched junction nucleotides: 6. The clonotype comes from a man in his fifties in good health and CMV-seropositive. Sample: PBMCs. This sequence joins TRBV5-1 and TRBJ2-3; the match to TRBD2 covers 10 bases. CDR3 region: CASSRDGTSGTDTQYF. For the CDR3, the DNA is TGCGCCAGCAGCCGCGACGGGACTAGCGGCACAGATACGCAGTATTTT.